A selection of T cell receptor beta chains follows, all from one sample in a study of cytomegalovirus exposure and HLA in healthy donors. Libraries were prepared by immunoSEQ multiplex PCR; TCRdb keeps only in-frame clonotypes and omits some of them. The data show 75,000 to 100,000 clones, 65% to 75% seen once. The sequenced sample consisted of PBMCs. The receptors originated from a woman between 65 and 79 years old in good health and CMV-seropositive. The CDR3 runs from the conserved cysteine through the conserved F or W. D genes are given only for firm matches. Size is omitted from some rows. Given values are once, few, many or a class for expanded clones.

CDR3,J,D,size,V
CASSLGSGQTTYEQYF,TRBJ2-7,.,.,TRBV7-2
CASSAPTAKNIQYF,TRBJ2-4,.,.,TRBV19
CASSPVAGGGTDTQYF,TRBJ2-3,TRBD1,.,TRBV18
CASRRTGEGYTF,TRBJ1-2,TRBD1,.,TRBV6-5
CASSFDRGTDTQYF,TRBJ2-3,TRBD1,.,TRBV5-1
CASSLVGSTTEQFF,TRBJ2-1,.,.,TRBV5-6
CASSYTGGTEAFF,TRBJ1-1,TRBD1,.,TRBV6-5
CSSSMGRLGAIRGNTIYF,TRBJ1-3,.,.,TRBV7-9
CASSTSGQSGGTQYF,TRBJ2-3,TRBD2,.,TRBV6-6
CASSPLGQGYAFF,TRBJ1-1,TRBD1,.,TRBV18
CATSRDRSQGKTQYF,TRBJ2-5,.,.,TRBV15
CASSLRISGSLQYF,TRBJ2-3,TRBD2,.,TRBV28
CASSQLGTGSPHQPQHF,TRBJ1-5,TRBD1,.,TRBV4-1
CASSSTEKNTEAFF,TRBJ1-1,.,.,TRBV5-1
CASSPRQAETQYF,TRBJ2-5,.,.,TRBV18
CASSTVGAGEGEFF,TRBJ2-1,TRBD2,.,TRBV7-9
CASSLAPKNTIYF,TRBJ1-3,.,.,TRBV5-6
CASSLWGAGAGEQYF,TRBJ2-7,.,.,TRBV7-9
CASSLNRGFNQPQHF,TRBJ1-5,TRBD1,.,TRBV27
CASSLWGGSYEQYF,TRBJ2-7,TRBD2,.,TRBV5-5
CASSHGTSGGSYEQYF,TRBJ2-7,TRBD2,.,TRBV6-6
CASSAGPYGSPFHF,TRBJ1-6,.,.,TRBV6-1
CASCTGGQPQHF,TRBJ1-5,.,.,TRBV13
CASSEEGPSYEQYF,TRBJ2-7,.,few,TRBV6-5
CASSLTDRGYF,TRBJ2-7,TRBD1,.,TRBV28
CASSFATRGDLETQYF,TRBJ2-5,TRBD2,.,TRBV5-4
CASRQGARSNQPQHF,TRBJ1-5,TRBD1,.,TRBV2
CASSYLQAGVMNEQFF,TRBJ2-1,.,.,TRBV6-5